This T cell receptor (beta chain) was retrieved from a study of blood T cell repertoires in COVID-19. In the study overall: The analysed material was cDNA or gDNA that came from T cells, B-cell-depleted T cells, or PBMCs.

Profiled with immunoSEQ multiplex PCR; TCRdb holds only in-frame clones, not every one. The sample shows roughly 20,000 clones, around 94% of them seen only once. The sequence derives from a human donor in a cohort sampled during active COVID-19. Sequenced sample: peripheral blood.

CDR3 sequence (DNA): TGTGCCAGCAGTTACGGGATAGCGGGAGGTTCCTACAATGAGCAGTTCTTC. Its protein product is CASSYGIAGGSYNEQFF. J is TRBJ2-1 and V is TRBV6-2 or TRBV6-3, with TRBD2 matching over 10 bases. Germline V gene data show CDR1 as MNHEY and CDR2 as SVGEGT. The CDR3 has 17 amino acids. Germline trimming cut 2 bases from V and 1 base from J; bases unmatched to any gene: 5.